Listed below are T cell receptor beta chains from one sample, sequenced in a study of PD-1 blockade in classical Hodgkin lymphoma. Produced via immunoSEQ multiplex PCR; TCRdb's table is partial and in-frame only. The table has some 32,000 clones, roughly 82% seen once. Specimen: peripheral blood mononuclear cells (PBMCs), collected at baseline. The receptors derive from a human donor with classical Hodgkin lymphoma. Both conserved end residues are part of each CDR3. A D gene is named only where the DNA matches it firmly. Size is stated for part of the rows, as once, few or many counts, or as a class when the clone is expanded.

>TRBJ1-3|TRBV9|TRBD1|.
TGTGCCAGCAGCGTGAGGACAGGGGTTGGAAACACCATATATTTT
CASSVRTGVGNTIYF
>TRBJ2-7|TRBV2|.|.
TGTGCCAGCAGGAGGTCCTACGAGCAGTACTTC
CASRRSYEQYF
>TRBJ1-1|TRBV6-1|TRBD1|.
TGTGCCAGCAAGACTGGACAGGTGAACACTGAAGCTTTCTTT
CASKTGQVNTEAFF
>TRBJ1-4|TRBV6-5|.|.
TGTGCCAGCAGTTACTCGACTCACCAAGGGGAACTGTTTTTT
CASSYSTHQGELFF
>TRBJ1-4|TRBV27|.|.
TGTGCCAGCAGTTTCGCAGGGGAGGCTAATGAAAAACTGTTTTTT
CASSFAGEANEKLFF
>TRBJ2-1|TRBV25-1|.|.
TGTGCCAGCAGTACCTACAATGAGCAGTTCTTC
CASSTYNEQFF
>TRBJ2-1|TRBV7-7|.|.
TGTGCTAGCAGCTTAGCGCTTTGGAATGAGCAGTTCTTC
CASSLALWNEQFF
>TRBJ2-3|TRBV4-2|.|.
TGTGCCAGCAGCTCGACTGCCACCATCTACACAGATACGCAGTATTTT
CASSSTATIYTDTQYF
>TRBJ1-2|TRBV5-1|.|.
TGCGCCACTTCGAGCGGGGAGAATTATGGCTACACCTTC
CATSSGENYGYTF
>TRBJ2-7|TRBV12-5|.|medium-sized
TGTGCTAGTGGTTTTGGAGGTTTGGGCGAGCAGTACTTC
CASGFGGLGEQYF
>TRBJ2-4|TRBV28|TRBD2|.
TGTGCCAGCAGTAGTACTAGCGGGGGGGCGATAAACATTCAGTACTTC
CASSSTSGGAINIQYF
>TRBJ1-1|TRBV18|TRBD1|.
TGTGCCAGCTCACCACTTGAAGGGGGCTACACTGAAGCTTTCTTT
CASSPLEGGYTEAFF
>TRBJ1-6|TRBV7-8|.|.
TGTGCCAGCAGCTTAGAGATGGGGAATTCACCCCTCCACTTT
CASSLEMGNSPLHF
>TRBJ2-1|TRBV5-6|.|.
TGTGCCAGCAGTTTGAGGGGGTACAAATACAATGAGCAGTTCTTC
CASSLRGYKYNEQFF
>TRBJ2-5|TRBV21-1|.|.
TGTGCCAGCAGCAAATCCCCACCGCCAGTTCGAAAAGAGACCCAGTACTTC
CASSKSPPPVRKETQYF
>TRBJ1-2|TRBV2|TRBD1|.
TGTGCCGGAGAGACAGGGGCCCTATCCTTTGGCTACACCTTC
CAGETGALSFGYTF
>TRBJ2-1|TRBV9|TRBD1|once
TGTGCCAGCAGCGTAGGACGTGGACAGGGGAACAATGAGCAGTTCTTC
CASSVGRGQGNNEQFF
>TRBJ1-2|TRBV19|TRBD1|.
TGTGCCAGTAGTATCCAGGGGGCGCCGGACTATGGCTACACCTTC
CASSIQGAPDYGYTF
>TRBJ2-4|TRBV9|.|.
TGTGCCAGCAGCGTAAGCGGTGGAGGGGACATTCAGTACTTC
CASSVSGGGDIQYF
>TRBJ2-5|TRBV27|TRBD2|.
TGTGCCAGCAGTAGACCGGGACTAGGACAAGAGACCCAGTACTTC
CASSRPGLGQETQYF
>TRBJ1-6|TRBV4-3|.|.
TGCGCCAGCAGCCGACGAGGAACCGGGACCCAAGGATCACCCCTCCACTTT
CASSRRGTGTQGSPLHF
>TRBJ2-1|TRBV19|.|.
TGTGCCAGTAGTATTGGCAGGGTGTTGGATGAGCAGTTCTTC
CASSIGRVLDEQFF
>TRBJ1-1|TRBV10-3|TRBD1|once
TGTGCCATCAGTGTCCCCGGGACAGAGAACACTGAAGCTTTCTTT
CAISVPGTENTEAFF
>TRBJ2-3|TRBV6-6|.|few
TGTGCCAGCAGTTACTCCCAGCAGGCGGATACGCAGTATTTT
CASSYSQQADTQYF
>TRBJ1-1|TRBV19|TRBD1|once
TGTGCCAGTAGTCCGACAGGGGGCCTGGGAGGTGAAGCTTTCTTT
CASSPTGGLGGEAFF
>TRBJ1-1|TRBV5-1|.|few
TGCGCCAGCAGCTTGGGGGCTCAGGGGAACACTGAAGCTTTCTTT
CASSLGAQGNTEAFF
>TRBJ1-5|TRBV19|.|.
TGTGCCAGTAGTACCAATACCGGGACATTGCTAGGGAATCAGCCCCAGCATTTT
CASSTNTGTLLGNQPQHF
>TRBJ1-6|TRBV9|.|.
TGTGCCAGCAGCGTAGCCGGTGCCAGGGAGGCACCCCTCCACTTT
CASSVAGAREAPLHF
>TRBJ1-6|TRBV5-4|TRBD1|.
TGTGCCAGCAGGCGGGTTTTGACAGGGAGGGGAAATTCACCCCTCCACTTT
CASRRVLTGRGNSPLHF
>TRBJ2-7|TRBV19|.|.
TGTGCCAGTAGTATGGGGGAGACAACAAGCTCCTACGAGCAGTACTTC
CASSMGETTSSYEQYF
>TRBJ1-2|TRBV28|.|.
TGTGCCAGCAGTCTCGATGGGAAAGCCTATGGCTACACCTTC
CASSLDGKAYGYTF
>TRBJ1-1|TRBV25-1|.|.
TGTGCCAGCTCGACAGGGAACACTGAAGCTTTCTTT
CASSTGNTEAFF
>TRBJ2-3|TRBV7-3|.|once
TGTGCCAGCAGTTTCTCGGGCGGAGATACGCAGTATTTT
CASSFSGGDTQYF
>TRBJ1-2|TRBV19|TRBD1|once
TGTGCCAGTAGTATAGATAGTGAGGGGGCTGGGGGCTACACCTTC
CASSIDSEGAGGYTF
>TRBJ2-5|TRBV7-2|.|.
TGTGCCAGCAGCCCCCCCGGGATTCAAGAGACCCAGTACTTC
CASSPPGIQETQYF
>TRBJ2-1|TRBV5-1|TRBD1|.
TGCGCCAGCAGCCTGGCGACAGGGCTCTACAATGAGCAGTTCTTC
CASSLATGLYNEQFF
>TRBJ1-1|TRBV28|TRBD1|.
TGTGCCAGCAGTTCGGGACAGGGAGGGGGAACTGAAGCTTTCTTT
CASSSGQGGGTEAFF
>TRBJ2-5|TRBV6-5|TRBD2|.
TGTGCCAGCAGTTTAGCGGGGGGGCCGGGGGAGACCCAGTACTTC
CASSLAGGPGETQYF
>TRBJ2-5|TRBV7-2|.|.
TGTGCCAGCAGCTCAGGCCGGGTGTATAGGGAGACCCAGTACTTC
CASSSGRVYRETQYF
>TRBJ2-1|TRBV7-8|.|.
TGTGCCAGCAGCTTAGACGGGGGCGGTTCCTACAATGAGCAGTTCTTC
CASSLDGGGSYNEQFF
>TRBJ1-1|TRBV28|.|few
TGTGCCAGCAGTTCCGCCATTAGCCGCGGTGACGCTTTCTTT
CASSSAISRGDAFF
>TRBJ1-3|TRBV21-1|.|.
TGTGCCAGCAGCACTTTCATTCGTTACTCTGGAAACACCATATATTTT
CASSTFIRYSGNTIYF
>TRBJ2-5|TRBV7-9|.|.
TGTGCCAGCAGCTTCTACGGTGAAGAGACCCAGTACTTC
CASSFYGEETQYF
>TRBJ2-3|TRBV27|.|.
TGTGCCAGCAGTCCCTTTTTAGAGGATACGCAGTATTTT
CASSPFLEDTQYF
>TRBJ1-2|TRBV9|.|.
TGTGCCAGCAGCGTCTTGGGGGCGATCGACTATGGCTACACCTTC
CASSVLGAIDYGYTF
>TRBJ2-3|TRBV5-6|TRBD1|.
TGTGCCAGCAGCCTGAAGCTAACAGGGGCCGCAGATACGCAGTATTTT
CASSLKLTGAADTQYF
>TRBJ2-7|TRBV4-3|.|.
TGCGCCAGCGGTCTAAGAGTCACCGACGAGCAGTACTTC
CASGLRVTDEQYF
>TRBJ2-7|TRBV5-1|.|once
TGCGCCAGCAGGGATTTCTACGAGCAGTACTTC
CASRDFYEQYF
>TRBJ1-5|TRBV6-6|.|.
TGTGCCAGCAGTTACTCGATGGTCGGGGATCAGCCCCAGCATTTT
CASSYSMVGDQPQHF
>TRBJ1-5|TRBV12-5|TRBD1|.
TGTGCTAGTGGATCCGGACAGGGCCTTAATCAGCCCCAGCATTTT
CASGSGQGLNQPQHF
>TRBJ2-1|TRBV4-3|.|.
TGCGCCAGCAGCCAAACCCCCACTGGCCTCAATGAGCAGTTCTTC
CASSQTPTGLNEQFF
>TRBJ1-1|TRBV7-2|.|few
TGTGCCAGCAGCCCCCGAAGGGTGAACACTGAAGCTTTCTTT
CASSPRRVNTEAFF
>TRBJ1-2|TRBV5-1|.|.
TGCGCCAGCACCCTAAACCCCGAGGACGGCTACACCTTC
CASTLNPEDGYTF
>TRBJ1-2|TRBV15|.|.
TGTGCCACCAGCAGAGAGGACCCTCGTACTAACTATGGCTACACCTTC
CATSREDPRTNYGYTF
>TRBJ2-7|TRBV5-1|.|.
TGCGCCAGCAGCTCCACGGGGGAGGCGATATACGAGCAGTACTTC
CASSSTGEAIYEQYF